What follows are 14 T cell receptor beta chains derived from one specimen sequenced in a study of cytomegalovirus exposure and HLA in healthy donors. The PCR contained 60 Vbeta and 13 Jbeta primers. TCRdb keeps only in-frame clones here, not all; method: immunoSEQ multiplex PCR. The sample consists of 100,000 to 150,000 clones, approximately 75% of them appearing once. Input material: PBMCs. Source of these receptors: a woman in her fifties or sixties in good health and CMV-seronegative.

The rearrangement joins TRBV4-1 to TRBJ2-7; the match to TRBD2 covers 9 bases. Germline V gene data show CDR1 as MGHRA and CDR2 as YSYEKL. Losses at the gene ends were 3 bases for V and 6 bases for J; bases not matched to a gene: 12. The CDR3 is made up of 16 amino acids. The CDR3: CASSQDASGALSEQYF. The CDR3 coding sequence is TGCGCCAGCAGCCAGGATGCTAGCGGGGCCCTTAGCGAGCAGTACTTC.

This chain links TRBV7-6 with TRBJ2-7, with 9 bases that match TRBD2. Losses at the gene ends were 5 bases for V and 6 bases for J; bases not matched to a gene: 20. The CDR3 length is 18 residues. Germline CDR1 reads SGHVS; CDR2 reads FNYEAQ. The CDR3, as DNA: TGTGCCAGCAGCCTAGAGGGTATTTCGGGCGGGAGGGAGTCCGAGCAGTACTTC. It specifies CASSLEGISGGRESEQYF.

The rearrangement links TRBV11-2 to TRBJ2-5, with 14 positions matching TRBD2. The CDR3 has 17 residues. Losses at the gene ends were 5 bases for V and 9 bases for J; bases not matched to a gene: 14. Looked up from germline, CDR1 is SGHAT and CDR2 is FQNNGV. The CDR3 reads CASSPGLAGEGAPAQYF. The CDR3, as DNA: TGTGCCAGCAGCCCGGGACTAGCGGGAGAGGGGGCTCCGGCCCAGTACTTC.

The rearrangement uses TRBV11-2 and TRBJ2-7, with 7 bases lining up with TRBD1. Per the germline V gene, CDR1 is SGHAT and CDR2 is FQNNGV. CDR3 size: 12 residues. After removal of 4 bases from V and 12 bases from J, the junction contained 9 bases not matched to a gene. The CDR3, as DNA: TGTGCCAGCAGCTCACAACGGGACAGCGTGTACTTC. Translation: CASSSQRDSVYF.

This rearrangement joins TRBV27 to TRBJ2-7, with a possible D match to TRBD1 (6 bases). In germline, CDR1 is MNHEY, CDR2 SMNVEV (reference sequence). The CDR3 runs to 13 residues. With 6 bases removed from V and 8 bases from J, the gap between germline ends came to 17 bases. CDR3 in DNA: TGTGCCAGCAGCCCCAGCGGCCAGGGGAAGCAGTACTTC. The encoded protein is CASSPSGQGKQYF.

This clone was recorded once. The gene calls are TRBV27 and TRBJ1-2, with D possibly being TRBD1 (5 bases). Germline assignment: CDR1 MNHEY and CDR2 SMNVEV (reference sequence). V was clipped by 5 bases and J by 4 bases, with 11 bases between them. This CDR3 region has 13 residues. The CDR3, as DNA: TGTGCCAGCAGTGTGGGGACTACCTATGGCTACACCTTC. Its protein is CASSVGTTYGYTF.

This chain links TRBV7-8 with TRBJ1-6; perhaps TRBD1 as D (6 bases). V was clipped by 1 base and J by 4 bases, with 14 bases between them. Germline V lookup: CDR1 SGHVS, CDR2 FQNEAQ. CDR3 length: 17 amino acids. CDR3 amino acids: CASSLDSGQVYNSPLHF. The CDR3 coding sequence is TGTGCCAGCAGCTTAGACTCGGGACAAGTATATAATTCACCCCTCCACTTT. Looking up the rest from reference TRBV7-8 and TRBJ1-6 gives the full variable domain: GAGVSQSPRYKVAKRGQDVALRCDPISGHVSLFWYQQALGQGPEFLTYFQNEAQLDKSGLPSDRFFAERPEGSVSTLKIQRTQQEDSAVYLCASSLDSGQVYNSPLHFGNGTRLTVT.

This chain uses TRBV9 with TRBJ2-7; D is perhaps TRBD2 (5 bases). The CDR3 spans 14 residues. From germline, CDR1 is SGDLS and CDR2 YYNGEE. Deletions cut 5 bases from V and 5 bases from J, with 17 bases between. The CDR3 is CASSAAEGRDEQYF. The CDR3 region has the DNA TGTGCCAGCAGTGCCGCAGAGGGCCGAGACGAGCAGTACTTC.

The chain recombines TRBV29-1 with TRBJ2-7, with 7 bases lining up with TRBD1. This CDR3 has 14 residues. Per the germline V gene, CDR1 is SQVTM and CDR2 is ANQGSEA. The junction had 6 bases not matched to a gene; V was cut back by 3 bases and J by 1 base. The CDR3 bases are TGCAGCGTTGACTTCGGACAGGAATCCTACGAGCAGTACTTC. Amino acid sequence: CSVDFGQESYEQYF.

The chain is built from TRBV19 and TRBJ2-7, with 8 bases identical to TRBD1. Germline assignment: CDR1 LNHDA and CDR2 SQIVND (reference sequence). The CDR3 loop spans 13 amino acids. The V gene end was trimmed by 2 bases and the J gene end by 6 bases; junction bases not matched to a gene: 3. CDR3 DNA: TGTGCCAGTAGTATAAGGACAGGGACCGAGCAGTACTTC. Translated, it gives CASSIRTGTEQYF.

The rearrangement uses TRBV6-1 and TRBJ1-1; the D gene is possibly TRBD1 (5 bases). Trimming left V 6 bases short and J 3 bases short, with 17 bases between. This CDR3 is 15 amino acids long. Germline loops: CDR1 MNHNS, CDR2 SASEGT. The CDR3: CASRGAWTADTEAFF. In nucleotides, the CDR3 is TGTGCCAGCAGAGGGGCCTGGACGGCGGACACTGAAGCTTTCTTT.

CDR3 DNA sequence: TGTGCCAGTAAGGCAGGGGCGGAAAAACTGTTTTTT. As protein: CASKAGAEKLFF. The chain is built from TRBV19 and TRBJ1-4, with TRBD1 as a possible D gene (6 bases). Germline V gives CDR1 LNHDA, CDR2 SQIVND (reference sequence). The V and J ends lost 7 bases and 8 bases respectively, with 11 bases between them. The CDR3 has 12 amino acids.

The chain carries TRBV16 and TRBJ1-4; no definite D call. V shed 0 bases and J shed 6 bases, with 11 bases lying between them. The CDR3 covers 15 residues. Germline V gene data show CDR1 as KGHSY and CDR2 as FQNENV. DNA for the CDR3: TGTGCCAGCAGCCAATCGGCCGGGAGTGATGAAAAACTGTTTTTT. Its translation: CASSQSAGSDEKLFF.

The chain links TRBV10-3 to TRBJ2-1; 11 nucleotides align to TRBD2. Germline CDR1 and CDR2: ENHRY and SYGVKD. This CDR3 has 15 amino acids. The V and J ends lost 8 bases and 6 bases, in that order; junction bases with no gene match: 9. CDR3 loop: CAIGHGTSGRNEQFF. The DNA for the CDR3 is TGTGCCATCGGACACGGGACTAGCGGACGCAATGAGCAGTTCTTC.